This record concerns one TCR beta chain sequence. This sample was included in a study of T cell changes during pregnancy in multiple sclerosis. TCRdb's table, derived via immunoSEQ multiplex PCR, lists solely in-frame clones and lacks some. The sample has about 81,000 clones, approximately 94% seen once. V was trimmed by 0 bases and J by 5 bases, leaving 10 bases between them. Germline V gene lookup returns CDR1 MNHNS and CDR2 SASEGT. The CDR3 runs to 15 residues. The chain employs TRBV6-1 and TRBJ1-4, with D possibly matching TRBD1 (5 bases). The material sequenced was peripheral blood, taken in the third trimester of pregnancy. This TCR was sampled from a female donor with multiple sclerosis, enrolled in a pregnancy study. DNA for the CDR3: TGTGCCAGCAGTGAAGCAGACAGACCAAATGAAAAACTGTTTTTT. Residues: CASSEADRPNEKLFF.